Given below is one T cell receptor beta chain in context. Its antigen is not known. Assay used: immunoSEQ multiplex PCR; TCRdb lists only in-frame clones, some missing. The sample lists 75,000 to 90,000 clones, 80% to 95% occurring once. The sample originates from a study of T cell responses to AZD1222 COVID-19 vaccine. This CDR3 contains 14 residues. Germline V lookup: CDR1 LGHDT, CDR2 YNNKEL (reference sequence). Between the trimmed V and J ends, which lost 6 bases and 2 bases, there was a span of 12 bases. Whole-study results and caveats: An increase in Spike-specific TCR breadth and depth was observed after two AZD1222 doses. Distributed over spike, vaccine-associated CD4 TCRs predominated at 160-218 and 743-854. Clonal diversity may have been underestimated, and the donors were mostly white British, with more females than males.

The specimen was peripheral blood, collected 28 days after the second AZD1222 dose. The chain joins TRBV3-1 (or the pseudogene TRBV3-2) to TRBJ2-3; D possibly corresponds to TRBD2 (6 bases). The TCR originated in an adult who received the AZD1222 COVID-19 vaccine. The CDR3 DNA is TGTGCCAGCAGTCCATGGGAGGACACAGATACGCAGTATTTT. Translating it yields CASSPWEDTDTQYF.